This TCR beta chain emerged from a study of T cells in Graves' hyperthyroidism and ophthalmopathy. Study overall: Peripheral blood was drawn at first diagnosis, prior to all treatment.

Whole-study results and caveats: Blood shared most expanded thyroid clonotypes above 0.001. The model's output predicted ophthalmopathy at a median of about 6.5 months prior to onset.

Amplification yielded TCR beta CDR3 regions, with RNA transcripts as the source. The TCR CDR3 was amplified in a first-round RT-PCR using the HTBI primer set. TCRdb independently ran MiXCR on the multiplex PCR reads; one entry per CDR3 protein. The sample gives 500,000 to 650,000 distinct CDR3 sequences, 15% to 20% of which show up once; 17% is in the top ten. The ends were cut back, 3 bases at V and 4 bases at J, with 12 bases in the middle. The CDR3 is made up of 13 amino acids. The germline gives CDR1 DFQATT, CDR2 SNEGSKA (reference sequence). Many counts were recorded for this clonotype. Its cognate antigen is unknown. Diagnosing involved the use of clinical symptoms, serum thyroxine and TRAb, thyroid ultrasound and orbital computed tomography.

This sequence joins TRBV20-1 and TRBJ1-1; D gene unclear. This sequence originates from a woman between 18 and 29 years old with Graves' ophthalmopathy. Sequenced material: blood. Written as DNA, the CDR3 is TGCAGTGCTAGCCTACTTTGGGGCACTGAAGCTTTCTTT. Protein sequence: CSASLLWGTEAFF.